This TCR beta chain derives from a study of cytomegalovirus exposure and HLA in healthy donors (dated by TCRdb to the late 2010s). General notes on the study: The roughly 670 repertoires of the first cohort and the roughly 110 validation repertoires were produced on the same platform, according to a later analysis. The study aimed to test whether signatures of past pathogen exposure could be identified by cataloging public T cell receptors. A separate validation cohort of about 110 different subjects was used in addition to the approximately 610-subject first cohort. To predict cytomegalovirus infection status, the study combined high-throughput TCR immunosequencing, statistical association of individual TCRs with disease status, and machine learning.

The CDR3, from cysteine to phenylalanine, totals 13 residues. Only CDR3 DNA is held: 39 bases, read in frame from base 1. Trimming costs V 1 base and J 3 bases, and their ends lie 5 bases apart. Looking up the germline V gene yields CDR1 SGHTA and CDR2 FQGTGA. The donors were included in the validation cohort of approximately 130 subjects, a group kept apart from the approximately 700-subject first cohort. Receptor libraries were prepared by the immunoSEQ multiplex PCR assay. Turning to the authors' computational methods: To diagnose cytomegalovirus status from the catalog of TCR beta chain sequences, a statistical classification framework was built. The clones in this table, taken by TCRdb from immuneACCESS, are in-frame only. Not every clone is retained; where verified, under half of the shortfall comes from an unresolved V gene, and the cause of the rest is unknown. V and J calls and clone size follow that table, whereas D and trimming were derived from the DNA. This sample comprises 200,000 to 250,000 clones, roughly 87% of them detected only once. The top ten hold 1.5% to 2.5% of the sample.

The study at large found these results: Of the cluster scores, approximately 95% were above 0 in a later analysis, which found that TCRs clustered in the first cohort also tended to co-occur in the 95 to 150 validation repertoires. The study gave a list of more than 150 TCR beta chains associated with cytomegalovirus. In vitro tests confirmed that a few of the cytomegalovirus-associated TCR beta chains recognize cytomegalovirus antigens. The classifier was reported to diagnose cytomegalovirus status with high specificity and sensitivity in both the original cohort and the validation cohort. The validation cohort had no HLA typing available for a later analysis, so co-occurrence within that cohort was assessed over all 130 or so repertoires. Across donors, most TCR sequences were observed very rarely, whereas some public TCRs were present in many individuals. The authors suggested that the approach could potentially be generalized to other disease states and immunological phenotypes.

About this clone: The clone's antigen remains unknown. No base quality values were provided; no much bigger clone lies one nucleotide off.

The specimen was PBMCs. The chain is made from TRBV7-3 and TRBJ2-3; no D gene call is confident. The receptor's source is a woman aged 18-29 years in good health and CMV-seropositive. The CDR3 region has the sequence CASSLIGTDTQYF. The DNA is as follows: TGTGCCAGCAGCTTAATCGGGACAGATACGCAGTATTTT.